The next 8 T cell receptor beta chains were all read from a single sample in a study of cytomegalovirus exposure and HLA in healthy donors. The PCR made use of 60 Vbeta and 13 Jbeta primers. The table came from immunoSEQ multiplex PCR; TCRdb's copy has only in-frame clones and leaves some out. The sample has roughly 180,000 clones, over 65% seen once. Sequencing was carried out using PBMCs. The receptors shown here come from a man aged 18 to 29 in good health and CMV-seronegative.

The V gene is TRBV25-1, the J gene TRBJ1-6; D uncertain. Trimming took off 1 base at V and 7 bases at J, with 8 bases between the two ends. Looked up from germline, CDR1 is MGHDK and CDR2 is SYGVNS. This CDR3 is 14 amino acids long. As DNA, the CDR3 is TGTGCCAGCAGTGAATTGGGCGCCAATTCACCCCTCCACTTT. It is translated as CASSELGANSPLHF.

CDR3 nucleotides: TGCGCCAGCAGTGATGTGAGAACAGGGTGGGTCGGGGAGCTGTTTTTT. Translating it yields CASSDVRTGWVGELFF. This rearrangement joins TRBV4-3 to TRBJ2-2; tentative D call: TRBD1 (6 bases). CDR1 and CDR2 from the germline V gene are LGHNA and YSLEER. The CDR3 has 16 amino acids. Trimming left V 6 bases short and J 7 bases short, with 21 bases between.

This clone was observed a few times. This chain joins TRBV6-6 and TRBJ2-3; 10 bases are a match to TRBD2. The trim removed 6 bases at V and 2 bases at J, leaving 5 bases unmatched. This CDR3 comprises 15 residues. Germline V gene lookup returns CDR1 MNHNY and CDR2 SVGAGI (reference sequence). The chain's CDR3 is CASRAAGGPTDTQYF. CDR3 sequence (DNA): TGTGCCAGCAGGGCAGCGGGGGGGCCCACAGATACGCAGTATTTT.

The gene calls are TRBV19 and TRBJ1-1, with unresolved D. Trimming left V 7 bases short and J 7 bases short, with 10 bases between. Germline V gene data show CDR1 as LNHDA and CDR2 as SQIVND (reference sequence). The CDR3 sequence is 11 residues long. The CDR3 region has the DNA TGTGCCAGTAAAAAGGGAGGTGAAGCTTTCTTT. Encoded protein: CASKKGGEAFF.

This clone was counted once. This sequence joins TRBV7-3 and TRBJ2-3; D perhaps matches TRBD2 (7 bases). Germline values: CDR1 SGHTA, CDR2 FQGTGA. The CDR3 is 15 residues long. Trimming took off 0 bases at V and 1 base at J, with 8 bases between the two ends. CDR3 region: CASSLTGGRTDTQYF. CDR3 sequence (DNA): TGTGCCAGCAGCTTAACGGGGGGGCGCACAGATACGCAGTATTTT.

This sequence joins TRBV19 and TRBJ2-7; no firm D call. This CDR3 is 12 amino acids long. The V and J ends lost 5 bases and 7 bases respectively, with 12 bases between them. CDR1 is LNHDA, CDR2 SQIVND, per germline (reference sequence). The CDR3 DNA sequence: TGTGCCAGTAGTCCCAACTTCGGTGAGCAGTACTTC. Protein: CASSPNFGEQYF.

The chain has TRBV18 and TRBJ2-7, with 7 bases identical to TRBD1. This CDR3 comprises 13 residues. Germline trimming cut 8 bases from V and 2 bases from J; bases unmatched to any gene: 6. Germline V CDR1 and CDR2: KGHSH, LQKENI. CDR3 region: CASRDRAPYEQYF. The CDR3 DNA is TGTGCCAGCCGCGACAGGGCTCCCTACGAGCAGTACTTC.

CDR3 in amino acids: CASSQDFAGNGNTIYF. The CDR3 region has the DNA TGTGCCAGCAGCCAAGATTTTGCGGGGAATGGAAACACCATATATTTT. The chain has TRBV4-2 and TRBJ1-3; D gene ambiguous. This CDR3 comprises 16 residues. The germline V gene has CDR1 LGHNA and CDR2 YNFKEQ. V gave up 0 bases and J gave up 3 bases, with 12 bases separating them.